This TCR beta chain was sequenced in a study of technical replicates of blood from several donors. Method: immunoSEQ multiplex PCR; TCRdb's copy keeps in-frame clones and lacks some. The data contain more than 80,000 clones, nearly 97% of them singletons. The germline V gene has CDR1 SGHNT and CDR2 YYREEE (reference sequence). This CDR3 is 14 amino acids long. Trimming shortened V by 3 bases and J by 7 bases, and 16 bases separated the two germline ends. This clone was detected a few times. The chain joins TRBV5-4 to TRBJ1-1; D remains unclear. The receptor's source is a human donor in good health. Sequencing used T cells isolated from PBMCs. CDR3 nucleotide sequence: TGTGCCAGCAGCTCAGTGAGGAAAGAGGGTGAAGCTTTCTTT. Its translation: CASSSVRKEGEAFF. The full variable domain, completed using reference TRBV5-4 and TRBJ1-1, is ETGVTQSPTHLIKTRGQQVTLRCSSQSGHNTVSWYQQALGQGPQFIFQYYREEENGRGNFPPRFSGLQFPNYSSELNVNALELDDSALYLCASSSVRKEGEAFFGQGTRLTVV.